This TCR beta chain was captured by sequencing in a study of T cell changes during pregnancy in multiple sclerosis. Profiled with immunoSEQ multiplex PCR; TCRdb holds only in-frame clones, not every one. This repertoire shows 49,000 or so clones, 94% found once; its top ten account for around 5.9%. V was clipped by 5 bases and J by 2 bases; unmatched bases: 8. Looked up from germline, CDR1 is SGHAT and CDR2 is FQNNGV. The CDR3 length is 15 residues. Sequences were derived from CD8+ T cells from peripheral blood mononuclear cells, sampled before pregnancy. This rearrangement joins TRBV11-2 to TRBJ1-2; 7 nucleotides align to TRBD1. This clonotype originated in a female donor with multiple sclerosis, enrolled in a pregnancy study. CDR3 in amino acids: CASSAASGGNYGYTF. DNA of the CDR3: TGTGCCAGCAGCGCTGCGTCAGGGGGGAACTATGGCTACACCTTC.